This is a list of T cell receptor beta chains from one sample in a study of metastatic and nonmetastatic thyroid tumors. TCRdb reprocessed the PCR reads via MiXCR. The sample has about 23,000 clones, about 30% seen once. The sample consisted of tumor tissue. The receptors originated from a female donor with papillary thyroid cancer or a benign thyroid nodule (not recorded which). Some clones in this sample may be carry-over from other donors' samples. CDR3s include the opening cysteine and the closing phenylalanine or tryptophan. The D gene is left open where the match is weak. Clone size is given for some rows only: seen once, a few or many times, or a class if the clone is expanded.

abundance,j_gene,v_gene,d_gene,CDR3aa,CDR3nt
many,TRBJ1-1,TRBV27,TRBD1,CASREGQGVTEAFF,TGTGCCAGCAGGGAGGGACAGGGCGTGACTGAAGCTTTCTTT
NA,TRBJ1-6,TRBV5-5,NA,CAIIVIRGENSPLHF,TGTGCCATCATCGTCATCAGGGGAGAGAATTCACCCCTCCACTTT
NA,TRBJ1-2,TRBV30,TRBD1,CAWSNRGADYGYTF,TGTGCCTGGAGCAACAGGGGCGCCGACTATGGCTACACCTTC
medium-sized,TRBJ2-7,TRBV7-2,NA,CASSLAFRGYYEQYF,TGTGCCAGCAGCTTAGCGTTCAGGGGTTACTACGAGCAGTACTTC
NA,TRBJ2-1,TRBV28,NA,CASSFNRGSQFF,TGTGCCAGCAGTTTCAACCGGGGTAGCCAGTTCTTC
many,TRBJ2-7,TRBV5-8,NA,CASSFIGSSYEQYF,TGTGCCAGCAGCTTTATAGGGAGCTCCTACGAGCAGTACTTC
many,TRBJ1-5,TRBV7-8,NA,CASRSDGGNQPQHF,TGTGCCAGCAGGTCGGACGGGGGGAATCAGCCCCAGCATTTT
few,TRBJ2-7,TRBV6-1,NA,CATKRRALDEQYF,TGTGCCACCAAAAGGCGTGCGCTCGACGAGCAGTACTTC
many,TRBJ2-7,TRBV4-2,NA,CASSQRNSDEQYF,TGTGCCAGCAGCCAAAGGAATTCGGACGAGCAGTACTTC
few,TRBJ1-5,TRBV27,NA,CASSLDRDQHQHF,TGTGCGAGCAGTTTAGACCGAGATCAGCACCAGCATTTT
many,TRBJ2-2,TRBV9,TRBD2,CASSSGGARTGELFF,TGTGCCAGCAGCAGCGGGGGGGCCCGGACCGGGGAGCTGTTTTTT
many,TRBJ1-2,TRBV28,TRBD1,CASSSGQGSGYTF,TGTGCCAGCAGCTCCGGACAGGGGAGCGGCTACACCTTC
NA,TRBJ2-4,TRBV4-2,TRBD1,CASSGQGDAKNIQYF,TGTGCCAGCAGCGGACAGGGGGATGCCAAAAACATTCAGTACTTC
NA,TRBJ1-3,TRBV7-2,NA,CASSLRQGTGNTIYF,TGTGCCAGCAGCTTACGGCAGGGAACGGGAAACACCATATATTTT
once,TRBJ2-7,TRBV5-6,NA,CASSSRRVDKQYF,TGTGCCAGCAGCTCTAGAAGGGTAGACAAGCAGTACTTC
NA,TRBJ1-4,TRBV7-2,NA,CASKENYNEKLFF,TGTGCCAGCAAGGAAAACTATAATGAGAAACTGTTTTTT
many,TRBJ2-3,TRBV5-1,TRBD2,CASSWRGSGASASTDTQYF,TGCGCCAGCAGCTGGCGGGGTAGCGGGGCCAGTGCTAGCACAGATACGCAGTATTTT
many,TRBJ2-3,TRBV24-1,NA,CATADTDTQYF,TGTGCGACCGCCGATACGGATACGCAGTATTTT
many,TRBJ1-2,TRBV3-1,NA,CASSPPDGMGYTF,TGTGCCAGCAGCCCCCCCGACGGGATGGGCTACACCTTC
NA,TRBJ1-2,TRBV7-9,NA,CASSYVVRVSYCYTF,TGTGCCAGCAGCTACGTTGTTAGAGTTTCCTATTGCTACACCTTC
many,TRBJ1-5,TRBV4-2,NA,CASSQDPGQPQHF,TGTGCCAGCAGCCAAGATCCAGGACAGCCCCAGCATTTT
NA,TRBJ1-6,TRBV6-5,NA,CASSFGGQNNSPLHF,TGTGCCAGCAGTTTCGGAGGGCAAAATAATTCACCCCTCCACTTT
many,TRBJ2-3,TRBV9,NA,CASSGTWDTQYF,TGTGCCAGCAGCGGGACCTGGGATACGCAGTATTTT
few,TRBJ2-3,TRBV4-1,NA,CASIQVGTWVTDTQYF,TGCGCCAGCATCCAAGTCGGGACATGGGTCACAGATACGCAGTATTTT
many,TRBJ1-1,TRBV29-1,TRBD1,CSVCRTGDTEAFF,TGCAGCGTCTGTCGGACAGGGGACACTGAAGCTTTCTTT
many,TRBJ2-4,TRBV6-1,NA,CASSPFGAKNIQYF,TGTGCCAGCAGTCCCTTTGGGGCCAAAAACATTCAGTACTTC
medium-sized,TRBJ2-1,TRBV12-3/TRBV12-4,TRBD2,CASSWLAGAYNEQFF,TGTGCCAGCAGTTGGCTAGCGGGGGCCTACAATGAGCAGTTCTTC
many,TRBJ2-5,TRBV19,TRBD1,CASSIAGQDKETQYF,TGTGCCAGTAGTATCGCTGGACAGGATAAAGAGACCCAGTACTTC
many,TRBJ2-5,TRBV10-3,NA,CAINSGTAQETQYF,TGTGCCATCAATTCGGGGACGGCCCAAGAGACCCAGTACTTC
many,TRBJ2-7,TRBV28,TRBD1,CASRTGLEQYF,TGTGCCAGCAGGACAGGGCTCGAGCAGTACTTC
many,TRBJ2-5,TRBV14,NA,CASSLGTGGKQETQYF,TGTGCCAGCAGCCTGGGGACCGGGGGCAAACAAGAGACCCAGTACTTC
NA,TRBJ2-7,TRBV30,TRBD1,CAWIDSTGAYEQYF,TGTGCCTGGATAGATAGTACAGGGGCCTACGAGCAGTACTTC
many,TRBJ2-7,TRBV29-1,NA,CSVSGGLQEREQYF,TGCAGCGTGTCTGGGGGCCTCCAAGAGAGGGAGCAGTACTTC
NA,TRBJ1-4,TRBV4-3,TRBD1,CASIQGQGGGKLFF,TGCGCCAGCATCCAAGGGCAGGGGGGTGGAAAACTGTTTTTT
medium-sized,TRBJ2-2,TRBV6-1,TRBD1,CASSWGTGGTGELFF,TGTGCCAGCAGTTGGGGGACAGGAGGGACCGGGGAGCTGTTTTTT
many,TRBJ2-1,TRBV11-2,TRBD1,CASSPNGGQGGNEQFF,TGTGCCAGCAGCCCAAATGGGGGACAGGGGGGCAATGAGCAGTTCTTC
NA,TRBJ1-6,TRBV4-1,NA,CVSSQLDGALHF,TGCGTCAGCAGCCAGCTGGACGGTGCCCTCCACTTT
NA,TRBJ1-2,TRBV18,NA,CASSPPNNPTYGYTF,TGTGCCAGCTCACCACCAAACAACCCGACTTATGGCTACACCTTC
medium-sized,TRBJ2-2,TRBV5-1,TRBD2,CASSQGLAGPNTGELFF,TGCGCCAGCAGCCAAGGACTAGCGGGTCCGAACACCGGGGAGCTGTTTTTT
many,TRBJ2-3,TRBV3-1,TRBD2,CASSRERGHTDTQYF,TGTGCCAGCAGCCGGGAGCGGGGGCACACAGATACGCAGTATTTT
many,TRBJ2-2,TRBV19,NA,CASTDDSLEAGELFF,TGTGCCAGTACCGACGACAGTCTGGAGGCCGGGGAGCTGTTTTTT
few,TRBJ2-7,TRBV19,TRBD1,CATGTGDREQYF,TGTGCCACAGGGACAGGGGATCGAGAGCAGTACTTC
few,TRBJ1-6,TRBV28,TRBD1,CATKLWGQGEGSPLHF,TGTGCCACTAAACTTTGGGGTCAGGGGGAAGGTTCGCCCCTCCACTTT
many,TRBJ1-3,TRBV5-4,NA,CASREQLSGNTIYF,TGTGCCAGCAGGGAACAGCTCTCTGGAAACACCATATATTTT
many,TRBJ2-1,TRBV4-1,TRBD2,CASSQPGLAGGNEQFF,TGCGCCAGCAGCCAGCCGGGACTAGCGGGGGGCAATGAGCAGTTCTTC
NA,TRBJ2-7,TRBV5-1,NA,CASSLEVGQIYEQYF,TGCGCCAGCAGCTTGGAGGTCGGACAGATCTACGAGCAGTACTTC
many,TRBJ1-1,TRBV10-3,NA,CAISEGDRNTEAFF,TGTGCCATTAGTGAAGGGGATAGGAACACTGAAGCTTTCTTT
NA,TRBJ1-2,TRBV3-1,NA,CASRQAGAGGYTF,TGTGCCAGTAGACAGGCAGGCGCCGGTGGCTACACCTTC
NA,TRBJ2-7,TRBV3-1,NA,CASSQGHLTVSYEQYF,TGTGCCAGCAGCCAAGGCCACCTGACGGTCTCCTACGAGCAGTACTTC